Below, 11 T cell receptor beta chains from the same sample are listed, as sequenced in a study of naive and memory T cell subsets. An equimolar mix of two oligonucleotides served as the beta constant-region primer for TRBC1 and TRBC2. Ligated cDNA was amplified by four rounds of PCR with nested alpha and beta constant-region primers and SP2. TCRdb called the UMI-ligation and nested PCR reads again in MiXCR, with one record for every CDR3 protein. This table holds more than 100,000 distinct CDR3 sequences, roughly 36% found once. Sequenced sample: central memory CD4+ T cells from blood. The receptors were gathered from a human donor in good health.

The chain carries TRBV28 and TRBJ2-7; no clear D. The CDR3 runs 15 residues. V dropped 6 bases and J dropped 7 bases, with 22 bases sitting between them. Germline assignment: CDR1 MDHEN and CDR2 SYDVKM. The CDR3 DNA follows: TGTGCCAGCAGGGTAAACGGCCGTCATAATGGGGAGCAGTACTTC. It encodes CASRVNGRHNGEQYF.

V gene TRBV7-6 combines with J gene TRBJ2-6; tentative D call: TRBD1 (6 bases). Trimming pared 1 base from V and 2 bases from J, leaving 18 bases between. The CDR3 has 19 residues. Germline assignment: CDR1 SGHVS and CDR2 FNYEAQ. CDR3 loop: CASSLGGGRRKAGANVLTF. For the CDR3, the DNA is TGTGCCAGCAGCTTAGGTGGGGGCCGCCGGAAGGCTGGGGCCAACGTCCTGACTTTC. Complete variable domain (other parts from reference TRBV7-6 and TRBJ2-6): GAGVSQSPRYKVTKRGQDVALRCDPISGHVSLYWYRQALGQGPEFLTYFNYEAQQDKSGLPNDRFSAERPEGSISTLTIQRTEQRDSAMYRCASSLGGGRRKAGANVLTFGAGSRLTVL.

Ten or more counts support this clonotype. This chain uses TRBV7-2 with TRBJ2-6; TRBD2 matches 11 bases. Germline CDR1 reads SGHTA; CDR2 reads FQGNSA. CDR3 length: 18 residues. V trimming: 6 bases; J trimming: 0 bases; junction bases outside the gene matches: 7. This chain's CDR3 is CASRPRLAGGSGANVLTF. In nucleotides, the CDR3 is TGTGCCAGCAGACCAAGGCTAGCGGGGGGCTCTGGGGCCAACGTCCTGACTTTC.

This clonotype was counted a few times. The V and J genes are TRBV2 and TRBJ2-1; D unresolved. Germline CDR1 is SNHLY and CDR2 is FYNNEI. The V end was cut by 4 bases, the J end by 7 bases, with 8 bases between. The length of the CDR3 is 12 residues. The CDR3 spells CASSGVGNEQFF. As DNA, the CDR3 is TGTGCCAGCAGTGGCGTTGGGAATGAGCAGTTCTTC.

The V and J genes are TRBV6-1 and TRBJ2-1; 7 nucleotides agree with TRBD1. V was pared by 2 bases and J by 5 bases, with 6 bases of the junction left unmatched. Germline V gene sequence: CDR1 MNHNS, CDR2 SASEGT. This CDR3 spans 15 amino acids. The CDR3 DNA reads TGTGCCAGCAGTGAATCAGGGGGTAAAAACAATGAGCAGTTCTTC. It specifies CASSESGGKNNEQFF.

This chain uses TRBV7-2 with TRBJ2-3, with TRBD1 matching 7 bases. This CDR3 has 16 residues. With V trimmed by 1 base and J by 2 bases, 6 bases remained unmatched. From germline, CDR1 is SGHTA and CDR2 FQGNSA. In DNA, the CDR3 is TGTGCCAGCAGCTTAGGGGACAGAAGATCCACAGATACGCAGTATTTT. Encoded protein: CASSLGDRRSTDTQYF. Variable domain in full (rest from reference TRBV7-2 and TRBJ2-3): GAGVSQSPSNKVTEKGKDVELRCDPISGHTALYWYRQSLGQGLEFLIYFQGNSAPDKSGLPSDRFSAERTGGSVSTLTIQRTQQEDSAVYLCASSLGDRRSTDTQYFGPGTRLTVL.

V and J are TRBV20-1 and TRBJ2-3, with 12 bases lining up with TRBD2. This CDR3 has 16 amino acids. Trimming removed 4 bases from V and 5 bases from J; junction bases left unmatched: 10. Per the germline V gene, CDR1 is DFQATT and CDR2 is SNEGSKA (reference sequence). The CDR3 DNA reads TGCAGTGCTAAACGATCTAGCGGGAGGGCGGGAGATACGCAGTATTTT. This sequence encodes CSAKRSSGRAGDTQYF.

This clonotype was found many times. The V call is TRBV29-1, the J call TRBJ2-5; 13 bases are shared with TRBD2. V lost 6 bases to trimming and J lost 3 bases; unmatched junction nucleotides: 4. This CDR3 has 14 residues. Germline V lookup: CDR1 SQVTM, CDR2 ANQGSEA. CDR3 DNA: TGCAGCGTCTTACTAGCGGGAGGGAAAGAGACCCAGTACTTC. It yields the protein CSVLLAGGKETQYF.

The V and J genes are TRBV14 and TRBJ2-7; D is uncertain. The CDR3 extends over 14 amino acids. The V gene lost 2 bases and the J gene lost 5 bases, with 13 bases spanning the gap. Germline V gene sequence: CDR1 SGHDN, CDR2 FVKESK. Written as DNA, the CDR3 is TGTGCCAGCAGCCAAAGAGCCGGGTACCACGAGCAGTACTTC. Its protein is CASSQRAGYHEQYF.

The genes are TRBV5-1 and TRBJ2-7; D not resolved. CDR1 is SGHRS and CDR2 is YFSETQ in the germline V gene. Deletions cut 0 bases from V and 6 bases from J, with 10 bases between. The length of the CDR3 is 13 residues. The CDR3 loop reads CASSLERWGEQYF. CDR3 coding DNA: TGCGCCAGCAGCTTGGAGAGATGGGGCGAGCAGTACTTC.

The V and J genes are TRBV30 and TRBJ2-7; D is ambiguous. V was trimmed by 0 bases and J by 5 bases, leaving 8 bases between them. Germline V gene lookup returns CDR1 GTSNPN and CDR2 SVGIG (reference sequence). The CDR3 has 12 residues. The CDR3 region is CAWSVLGHEQYF. The CDR3 DNA reads TGTGCCTGGAGTGTACTGGGCCACGAGCAGTACTTC.